This TCR beta chain emerged from a study of T cells in Graves' hyperthyroidism and ophthalmopathy. The authors obtained PBMCs from 10 ml of fresh peripheral blood. Germline V gene sequence: CDR1 ENHRY, CDR2 SYGVKD. V gave up 6 bases and J gave up 4 bases; unmatched junction bases: 4. The CDR3 is 14 residues long. Amplification of TCR beta CDR3 regions used RNA as the template. First-round RT-PCR of the TCR CDR3 relied on the HTBI primer set. Each CDR3 protein gets one entry after TCRdb re-called the multiplex PCR reads with MiXCR. Among hundreds of thousands of distinct CDR3 sequences listed, approximately 16% were seen once.

The rearrangement links TRBV10-3 to TRBJ2-3; TRBD2 agrees at 10 bases. The specimen was blood. This sequence was found in a woman in her late teens or twenties with Graves' hyperthyroidism. The CDR3 protein is CAISASGSADTQYF. The CDR3 DNA sequence: TGTGCCATCAGCGCTAGCGGGAGTGCAGATACGCAGTATTTT.